This TCR beta chain comes out of a study of response to subunit inactivated influenza vaccine. Study observations and caveats: The authors offered the suggestion that each seasonal influenza vaccination recruits few new T cells.

TCRdb re-called the RT-PCR reads through MiXCR, storing one row per CDR3 protein. The profile shows more than 700,000 distinct CDR3 sequences, about 20% of them singletons. Germline CDR1 LGHNA, CDR2 YSLEER. This CDR3 has 18 amino acids. This clonotype is a singleton in its sample. Its specificity is unknown. The junction does not match germline at one end; this may be a read error. The receptor was isolated from a man in his forties or fifties who received an inactivated influenza vaccine. The input for sequencing was PBMCs from blood, taken about 5 days after vaccination. V usage is TRBV4-3 and J usage is TRBJ2-2; D perhaps matches TRBD1 (6 bases). CDR3 region: CASSQDPVRGTNTVELFF. In DNA form, the CDR3 reads TGCGCCAGCAGCCAAGATCCGGTCAGGGGTACGAACACCGTGGAGCTGTTTTTT.